Each of the 9 T cell receptor beta chains below was sequenced from the same sample in a study of control samples from healthy donors and cancer patients. Sequencing was performed with immunoSEQ multiplex PCR; in TCRdb, only in-frame clones are kept and a portion is missing. Here the sample spans under 150,000 clones, approximately 92% being singletons. The sequencing input was blood. The source is a man aged 30 to 45 in good health.

The V call is TRBV7-2, the J call TRBJ2-7, with 8 bases lining up with TRBD2. The junction had 4 bases not matched to a gene; V was cut back by 1 base and J by 5 bases. Per germline, CDR1 SGHTA and CDR2 FQGNSA. The CDR3 contains 14 residues. The CDR3 region is CASSLGLANHEQYF. Written as DNA, the CDR3 is TGTGCCAGCAGCTTAGGACTAGCGAACCACGAGCAGTACTTC.

The J gene is TRBJ1-1, the V gene TRBV2; the D gene is possibly TRBD1 (5 bases). This CDR3 region has 13 residues. Germline V gene lookup returns CDR1 SNHLY and CDR2 FYNNEI. Trimming removed 6 bases from V and 2 bases from J, with 10 bases in between. The CDR3 DNA follows: TGTGCCAGCAGCACGCAGGGAAACACTGAAGCTTTCTTT. It specifies CASSTQGNTEAFF.

The chain employs TRBV5-5 and TRBJ1-4; possibly TRBD1 for D (6 bases). CDR1 is SGHKS and CDR2 is YYEKEE in the germline V gene (reference sequence). CDR3 size: 14 residues. Trimming left V 2 bases short and J 7 bases short, with 12 bases between. CDR3 sequence: CASSFQGSFEKLFF. In DNA form, the CDR3 reads TGTGCCAGCAGCTTCCAGGGGTCGTTTGAAAAACTGTTTTTT.

As regards this clone: The sample contains more than one DNA sequence encoding this CDR3. The rearrangement joins TRBV7-9 to TRBJ1-1; possibly TRBD1 for D (6 bases). CDR1 is SEHNR, CDR2 FQNEAQ, per germline (reference sequence). Trimming stripped 0 bases from V and 5 bases from J, with 10 bases between. CDR3 length: 14 amino acids. The CDR3 loop reads CASSLAGGGTEAFF. The CDR3 DNA follows: TGTGCCAGCAGCTTAGCAGGGGGTGGGACTGAAGCTTTCTTT.

This chain joins TRBV4-1 and TRBJ1-3; a weak D match, TRBD1 (6 bases). Germline V gene sequence: CDR1 MGHRA, CDR2 YSYEKL. The CDR3 is 17 amino acids. V gave up 2 bases and J gave up 0 bases, with 14 bases separating them. In DNA, the CDR3 is TGCGCCAGCAGCCAATCGTACGACAGGTCCTCTGGAAACACCATATATTTT. Residues: CASSQSYDRSSGNTIYF.

This chain uses TRBV9 with TRBJ2-7; D gene unclear. Trimming left V 4 bases short and J 7 bases short, with 15 bases between. Germline-derived CDR1 and CDR2 are SGDLS and YYNGEE. There are 13 residues in the CDR3. The CDR3 DNA reads TGTGCCAGCAGCCACCCCCAGGATCGGGAGCAGTACTTC. Protein: CASSHPQDREQYF.

This chain joins TRBV5-4 and TRBJ2-1; D unresolved. Germline CDR1 is SGHNT and CDR2 is YYREEE (reference sequence). The CDR3 is 13 amino acids. V was clipped by 0 bases and J by 4 bases, with 5 bases between them. CDR3 nucleotide sequence: TGTGCCAGCAGCTTGGACGGGTACAATGAGCAGTTCTTC. Its translation is CASSLDGYNEQFF.

This sequence joins TRBV27 and TRBJ2-1, with TRBD1 identical over 8 bases. CDR3 length equals 12 residues. Germline V gene sequence: CDR1 MNHEY, CDR2 SMNVEV (reference sequence). Trimming at V came to 6 bases and at J to 6 bases, leaving 1 base not matched to a gene. CDR3 coding DNA: TGTGCCAGCAGGACAGGGGTCAATGAGCAGTTCTTC. It translates to CASRTGVNEQFF.

This chain links TRBV29-1 with TRBJ2-7, with D perhaps matching TRBD1 (5 bases). This CDR3 spans 13 amino acids. Germline V gene sequence: CDR1 SQVTM, CDR2 ANQGSEA. Trimming removed 4 bases from V and 3 bases from J, with 13 bases in between. CDR3 nucleotides: TGCAGCGTTGCTTACAGGTGGGGCTACGAGCAGTACTTC. This encodes CSVAYRWGYEQYF.